Reported below is one TCR beta chain. The sample belongs to a study of blood T cell repertoires in COVID-19. Study-wide background: Sites across the United States, Italy and Spain contributed samples from acute and convalescent COVID-19. From T cells, B-cell-depleted T cells, or PBMCs came the material, which was cDNA or gDNA.

The ends were cut back, 4 bases at V and 6 bases at J, with 10 bases in the middle. This CDR3 comprises 13 residues. Original processing notes: Estimated nucleated cell counts came from reference gene primer amplification. Profiling relied on immunoSEQ multiplex PCR, and the TCRdb table lists in-frame clones only, not all of them. V and J calls and clone size are copied from that table; D and trimming were computed from the DNA. The top ten hold around 5% of the sample, which has over 85,000 clones, around 90% seen once. The V and J genes are TRBV12-3 or TRBV12-4 and TRBJ1-5; D may be TRBD1 (5 bases). This receptor was identified in a man aged 35-49 years with acute or convalescent COVID-19. Sequencing was carried out using peripheral blood. The CDR3, as DNA: TGTGCCAGCAGTTGGTCAGGGCTTCAGCCCCAGCATTTT. Translation gives CASSWSGLQPQHF.